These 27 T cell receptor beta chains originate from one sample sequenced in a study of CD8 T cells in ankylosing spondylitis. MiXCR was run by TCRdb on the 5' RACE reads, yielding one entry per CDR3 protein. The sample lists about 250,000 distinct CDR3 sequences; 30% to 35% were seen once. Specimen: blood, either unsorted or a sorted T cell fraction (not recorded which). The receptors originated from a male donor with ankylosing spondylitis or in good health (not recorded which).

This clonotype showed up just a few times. CDR3 region: CSARASAAAGYNEQFF. In nucleotides, the CDR3 is TGCAGTGCTAGAGCCTCGGCTGCGGCGGGGTACAATGAGCAGTTCTTC. The rearrangement joins TRBV20-1 to TRBJ2-1, with D maybe TRBD2 (6 bases). The ends were cut back, 1 base at V and 4 bases at J, with 17 bases in the middle. From germline, CDR1 is DFQATT and CDR2 SNEGSKA (reference sequence). The CDR3 is made up of 16 amino acids.

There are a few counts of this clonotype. This CDR3 reads CAISEQSGWGPKNYGYTF. CDR3 nucleotide sequence: TGTGCCATCAGTGAGCAGTCTGGGTGGGGACCGAAAAACTATGGCTACACCTTC. V is TRBV10-3 and J is TRBJ1-2; D may be TRBD1 (5 bases). With 2 bases removed from V and 2 bases from J, the gap between germline ends came to 21 bases. This CDR3 region has 18 residues. Per germline, CDR1 ENHRY and CDR2 SYGVKD.

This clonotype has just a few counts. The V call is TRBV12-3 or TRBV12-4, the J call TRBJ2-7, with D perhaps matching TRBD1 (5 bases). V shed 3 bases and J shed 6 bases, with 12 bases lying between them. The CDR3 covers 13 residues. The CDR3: CASSFRGSGEQYF. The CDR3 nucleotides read TGTGCCAGCAGTTTTAGGGGATCAGGCGAGCAGTACTTC.

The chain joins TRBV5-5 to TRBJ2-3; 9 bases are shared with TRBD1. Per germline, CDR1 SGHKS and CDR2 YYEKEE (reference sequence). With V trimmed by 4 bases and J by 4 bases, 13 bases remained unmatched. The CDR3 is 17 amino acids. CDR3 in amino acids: CASSPPTWTGVADTQYF. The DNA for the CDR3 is TGTGCCAGCAGCCCACCCACTTGGACAGGGGTGGCAGATACGCAGTATTTT.

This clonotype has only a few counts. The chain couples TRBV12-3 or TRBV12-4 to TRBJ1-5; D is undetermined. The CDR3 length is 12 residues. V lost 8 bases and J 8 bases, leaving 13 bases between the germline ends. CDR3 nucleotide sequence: TGTGCCAGCTCTACGGCACGTGAGCCCCAGCATTTT. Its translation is CASSTAREPQHF.

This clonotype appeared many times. The CDR3 here is CSVVPAGTQETQYF. CDR3 sequence (DNA): TGCAGCGTTGTTCCAGCGGGGACCCAAGAGACCCAGTACTTC. The V gene is TRBV29-1, the J gene TRBJ2-5, with TRBD2 matching over 7 bases. Per germline, CDR1 SQVTM and CDR2 ANQGSEA. This CDR3 is 14 amino acids long. After removal of 4 bases from V and 1 base from J, the junction contained 6 bases not matched to a gene.

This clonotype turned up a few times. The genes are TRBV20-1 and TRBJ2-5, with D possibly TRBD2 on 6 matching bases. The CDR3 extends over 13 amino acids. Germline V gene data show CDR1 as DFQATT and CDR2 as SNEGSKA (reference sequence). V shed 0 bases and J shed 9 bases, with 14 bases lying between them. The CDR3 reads CSARDRIGDSQYF. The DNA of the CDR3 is TGCAGTGCTAGAGATAGGATTGGGGACTCCCAGTACTTC.

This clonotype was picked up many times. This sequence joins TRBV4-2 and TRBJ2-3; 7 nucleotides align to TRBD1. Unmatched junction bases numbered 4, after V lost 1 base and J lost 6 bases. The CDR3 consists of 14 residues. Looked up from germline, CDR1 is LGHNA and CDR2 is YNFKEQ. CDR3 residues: CASSQGQGLDTQYF. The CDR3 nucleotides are TGTGCCAGCAGCCAAGGACAGGGTCTGGATACGCAGTATTTT.

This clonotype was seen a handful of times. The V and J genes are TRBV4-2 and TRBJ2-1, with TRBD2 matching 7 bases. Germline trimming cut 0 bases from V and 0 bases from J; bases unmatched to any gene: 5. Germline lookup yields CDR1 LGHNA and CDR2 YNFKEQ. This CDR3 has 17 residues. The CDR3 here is CASSQDGWGGSYNEQFF. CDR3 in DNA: TGTGCCAGCAGCCAAGATGGGTGGGGGGGCTCCTACAATGAGCAGTTCTTC.

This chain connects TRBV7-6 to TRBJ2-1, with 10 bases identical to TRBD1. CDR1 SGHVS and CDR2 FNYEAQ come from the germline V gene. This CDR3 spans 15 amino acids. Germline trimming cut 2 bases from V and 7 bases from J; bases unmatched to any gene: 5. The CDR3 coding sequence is TGTGCCAGCAGCTTAACGGACAGGGGGTATAATGAGCAGTTCTTC. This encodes CASSLTDRGYNEQFF.

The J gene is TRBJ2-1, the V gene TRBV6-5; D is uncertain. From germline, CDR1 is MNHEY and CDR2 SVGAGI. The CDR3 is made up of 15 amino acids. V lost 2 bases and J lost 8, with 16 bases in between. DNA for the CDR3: TGTGCCAGCAGTTACGCCCCAACGCAGGTCGATGAGCAGTTCTTC. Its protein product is CASSYAPTQVDEQFF.

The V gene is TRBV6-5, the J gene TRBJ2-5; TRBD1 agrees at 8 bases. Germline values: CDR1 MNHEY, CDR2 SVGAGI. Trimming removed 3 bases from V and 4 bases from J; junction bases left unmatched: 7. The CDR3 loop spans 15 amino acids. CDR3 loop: CASSYQGAKGETQYF. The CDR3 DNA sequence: TGTGCCAGCAGTTATCAGGGGGCCAAGGGAGAGACCCAGTACTTC.

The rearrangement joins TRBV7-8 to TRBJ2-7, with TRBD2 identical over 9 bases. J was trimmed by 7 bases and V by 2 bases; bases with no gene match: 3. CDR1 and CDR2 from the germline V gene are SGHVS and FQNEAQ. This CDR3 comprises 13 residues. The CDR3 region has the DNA TGTGCCAGCAGCTTACCCGGACTAGCGGAGCAGTACTTC. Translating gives CASSLPGLAEQYF.

In nucleotides, the CDR3 is TGCGCCAGCAGCCCCACCGCCGGGATAAAGGGCGAGCAGTACTTC. This translates into CASSPTAGIKGEQYF. The chain couples TRBV5-1 to TRBJ2-7, with D possibly TRBD2 on 5 matching bases. This CDR3 contains 15 residues. Per the germline V gene, CDR1 is SGHRS and CDR2 is YFSETQ. The V gene lost 4 bases and the J gene lost 6 bases, with 20 bases spanning the gap.

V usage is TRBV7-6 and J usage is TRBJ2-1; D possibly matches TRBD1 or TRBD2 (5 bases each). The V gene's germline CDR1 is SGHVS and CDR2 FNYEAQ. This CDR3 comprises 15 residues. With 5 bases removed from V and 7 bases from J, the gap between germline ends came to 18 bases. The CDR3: CASSPAAGQWNEQFF. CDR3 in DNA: TGTGCCAGCAGCCCAGCGGCAGGGCAATGGAATGAGCAGTTCTTC.

CDR3 in DNA: TGTGCCAGCAGCCAAGAGGGCGGCCAGTACTTC. Its translation: CASSQEGGQYF. This chain links TRBV3-1 with TRBJ2-5; D is uncertain. The germline CDR1 and CDR2 sequences are LGHDT and YNNKEL (reference sequence). Trimming shortened V by 0 bases and J by 10 bases, and 6 bases separated the two germline ends. CDR3 length: 11 amino acids.

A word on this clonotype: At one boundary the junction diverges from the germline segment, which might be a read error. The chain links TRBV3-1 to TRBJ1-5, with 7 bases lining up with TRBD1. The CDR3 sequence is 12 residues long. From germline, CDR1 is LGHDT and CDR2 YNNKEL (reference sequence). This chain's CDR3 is CASSQEGQHQHF. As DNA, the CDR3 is TGTGCCAGCAGCCAAGAGGGACAGCACCAGCATTTT.

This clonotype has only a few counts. The CDR3 coding sequence is TGTGCCACCAGCAGGGACGGTAGCACAGATACGCAGTATTTT. Its protein is CATSRDGSTDTQYF. The gene calls are TRBV15 and TRBJ2-3; no clear D. CDR1 LNHNV and CDR2 YYDKDF come from the germline V gene (reference sequence). Trimming pared 3 bases from V and 0 bases from J, leaving 7 bases between. This CDR3 is 14 amino acids long.

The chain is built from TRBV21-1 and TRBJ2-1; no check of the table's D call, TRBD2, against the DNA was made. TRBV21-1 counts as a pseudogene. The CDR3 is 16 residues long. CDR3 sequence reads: CASNTRLAGIYNEQFF. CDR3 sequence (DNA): TGTGCCAGCAACACCAGACTAGCGGGGATCTACAATGAGCAGTTCTTC.

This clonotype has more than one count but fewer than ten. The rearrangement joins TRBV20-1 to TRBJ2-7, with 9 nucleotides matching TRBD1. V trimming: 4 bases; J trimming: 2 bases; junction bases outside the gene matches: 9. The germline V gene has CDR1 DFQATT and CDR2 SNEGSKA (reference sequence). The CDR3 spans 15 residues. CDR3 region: CSATPGTGLTYEQYF. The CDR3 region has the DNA TGCAGTGCTACTCCCGGGACAGGGTTGACCTACGAGCAGTACTTC.

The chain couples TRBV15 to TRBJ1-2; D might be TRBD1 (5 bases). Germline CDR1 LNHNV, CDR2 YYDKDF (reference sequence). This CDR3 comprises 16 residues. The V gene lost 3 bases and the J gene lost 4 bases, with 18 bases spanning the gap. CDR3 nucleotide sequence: TGTGCCACCAGCAGCCCGGACGGCACCCAGGGCTATGGCTACACCTTC. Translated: CATSSPDGTQGYGYTF.

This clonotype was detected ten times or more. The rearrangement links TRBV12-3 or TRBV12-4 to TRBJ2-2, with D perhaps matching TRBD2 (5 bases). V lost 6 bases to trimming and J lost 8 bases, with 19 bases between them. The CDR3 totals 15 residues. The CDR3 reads CASSPGRVILGELFF. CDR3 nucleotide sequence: TGTGCCAGCAGCCCCGGGCGGGTAATACTGGGGGAGCTGTTTTTT.

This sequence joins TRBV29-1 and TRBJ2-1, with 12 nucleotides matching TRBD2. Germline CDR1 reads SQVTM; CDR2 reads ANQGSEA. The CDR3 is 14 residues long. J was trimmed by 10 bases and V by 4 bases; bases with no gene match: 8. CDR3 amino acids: CSVGASGGVWEQFF. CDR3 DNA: TGCAGCGTTGGGGCTAGCGGGGGGGTCTGGGAGCAGTTCTTC.

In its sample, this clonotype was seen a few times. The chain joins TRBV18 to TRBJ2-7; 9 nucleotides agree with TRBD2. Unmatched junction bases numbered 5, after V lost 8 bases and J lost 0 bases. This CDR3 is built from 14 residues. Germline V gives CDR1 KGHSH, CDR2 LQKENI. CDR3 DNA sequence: TGTGCCAGCCTGACTAGCGGTGGCTCCTACGAGCAGTACTTC. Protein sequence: CASLTSGGSYEQYF.

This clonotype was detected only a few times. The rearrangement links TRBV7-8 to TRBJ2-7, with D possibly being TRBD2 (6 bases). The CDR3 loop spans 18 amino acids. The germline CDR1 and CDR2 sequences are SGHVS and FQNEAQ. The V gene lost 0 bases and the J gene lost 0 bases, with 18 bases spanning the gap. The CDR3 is CASSLATMGTSISYEQYF. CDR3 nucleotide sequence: TGTGCCAGCAGCTTAGCGACGATGGGGACTTCCATCTCCTACGAGCAGTACTTC.

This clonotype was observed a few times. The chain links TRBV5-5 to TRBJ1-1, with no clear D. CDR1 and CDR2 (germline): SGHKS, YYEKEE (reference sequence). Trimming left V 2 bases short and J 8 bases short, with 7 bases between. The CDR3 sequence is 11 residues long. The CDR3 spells CASSFFTEAFF. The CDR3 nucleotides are TGTGCCAGCAGCTTTTTTACAGAAGCTTTCTTT.

The CDR3 loop reads CSARAGGPKLAKNIQYF. DNA for the CDR3: TGCAGTGCTAGAGCGGGGGGGCCTAAACTAGCCAAAAACATTCAGTACTTC. The chain employs TRBV20-1 and TRBJ2-4; 8 positions match TRBD2. Trimming cost V 1 base and J 0 bases; bases outside gene matches: 8. CDR1 is DFQATT and CDR2 is SNEGSKA in the germline V gene (reference sequence). This CDR3 is built from 17 residues.